This T cell receptor (beta chain) was identified in a study of T cell repertoires in cytomegalovirus infection. TCRdb itself ran the reads through MiXCR, one entry per CDR3 protein. The sample has 200,000 or so distinct CDR3 sequences, around 35% seen once. This clonotype was seen repeatedly, ten times or more. Its specificity is unknown. V was clipped by 2 bases and J by 4 bases, with 11 bases between them. The CDR3 loop spans 14 amino acids. This chain uses TRBV12-3 or TRBV12-4 with TRBJ1-1; D unclear. This clonotype was obtained from a human donor in good health (CMV status not recorded). Some clones in this sample may be carry-over from other donors' samples. The source was CD8+ T cells from cultured PBMCs, collected from culture after CMV antigen stimulation. The CDR3 DNA follows: TGTGCCAGCAGTTTATCCCCGAGAGGCACTGAAGCTTTCTTT. Protein sequence: CASSLSPRGTEAFF.